The clone carrying this T cell receptor (beta chain) has just one count. Its matching antigen is unknown. Sequenced by immunoSEQ multiplex PCR; TCRdb stores in-frame clones only, minus some. The repertoire holds 110,000 or so clones, around 87% seen once, with around 3% in the top ten. These data come from a study of T cell responses to AZD1222 COVID-19 vaccine. Study conclusions and caveats: Among the donors, most were white British and more were female, and clonal diversity was possibly underestimated. Compared with day 0, the breadth and depth of the Spike-specific TCR repertoire rose significantly after two doses of AZD1222. Sampled repertoires all dated from after the peak T cell response. Dominant CD4 TCR responses targeted spike regions 160-218 and 743-854.

With 1 base removed from V and 0 bases from J, the gap between germline ends came to 9 bases. CDR1 and CDR2 (germline): MGHRA, YSYEKL. This CDR3 has 15 residues. The TCR was taken from an adult who received the AZD1222 COVID-19 vaccine. The chain joins TRBV4-1 to TRBJ1-1; D is ambiguous. This specimen consisted of peripheral blood, obtained 28 days after the second AZD1222 dose. The CDR3 bases are TGCGCCAGCAGCCAAGTGGTACAGTTGAACACTGAAGCTTTCTTT. Amino acids: CASSQVVQLNTEAFF.